The 4 T cell receptor beta chains presented below share a single source sample, sequenced in a study of STAT5B mutations in CD4+ large granular lymphocyte leukemia. Generated by immunoSEQ multiplex PCR, the TCRdb table keeps only in-frame clones and is missing some. The table lists about 24,000 clones, 72% of them singletons. Input material: CD4+ T cells from blood buffy coats. These receptors all come from a human donor in good health.

The genes are TRBV5-6 and TRBJ2-7; no firm D call. The V end lost 4 bases, the J end lost 1 base, and 9 bases lay between the germline ends. CDR1 SGHDT and CDR2 YYEEEE come from the germline V gene. This CDR3 has 13 residues. The CDR3 nucleotides are TGTGCCAGCAGCGGACGGTTGTCCTACGAGCAGTACTTC. Translated: CASSGRLSYEQYF.

Points on this clone: At one end the junction does not follow the germline gene, possibly because of a read error. The chain employs TRBV15 and TRBJ1-6; TRBD1 matches at 8 bases. This CDR3 comprises 14 residues. Germline assignment: CDR1 LNHNV and CDR2 YYDKDF (reference sequence). CDR3: CATSRDLSGDRQLF. The CDR3 DNA is TGTGCCACCAGCAGAGACCTCTCCGGGGACAGGCAGCTCTTT.

The chain recombines TRBV2 with TRBJ1-2; weak D call: TRBD1 (6 bases). The V gene lost 6 bases and the J gene lost 4 bases, with 15 bases spanning the gap. CDR1 is SNHLY, CDR2 FYNNEI, per germline. CDR3 length: 14 amino acids. CDR3 in amino acids: CASRRGLISYGYTF. DNA for the CDR3: TGTGCCAGCAGGCGGGGGCTTATTTCCTATGGCTACACCTTC. Variable domain in full (rest from reference TRBV2 and TRBJ1-2): EPEVTQTPSHQVTQMGQEVILRCVPISNHLYFYWYRQILGQKVEFLVSFYNNEISEKSEIFDDQFSVERPDGSNFTLKIRSTKLEDSAMYFCASRRGLISYGYTFGSGTRLTVV.

The rearrangement joins TRBV6-6 to TRBJ2-1; 7 nucleotides agree with TRBD1. Per the germline V gene, CDR1 is MNHNY and CDR2 is SVGAGI (reference sequence). The CDR3 runs to 15 residues. With 5 bases clipped from V and 4 bases from J, the junction kept 8 bases outside the gene matches. CDR3 sequence (DNA): TGTGCCAGCAGTCTTAGACAGGGTCAATACAATGAGCAGTTCTTC. This sequence encodes CASSLRQGQYNEQFF.